These T cell receptor beta chains were read from a single sample in a study of cytomegalovirus exposure and HLA in healthy donors. TCRdb's copy holds only in-frame clones and misses some; the assay was immunoSEQ multiplex PCR. Here the sample spans more than 150,000 clones, 60% to 80% being singletons. The sequencing input was PBMCs. These receptors were taken from a man between 50 and 59 years old in good health and CMV-seropositive. Each CDR3 is given with its conserved first and last residue. The order of the fields is D gene, V gene, clone size, J gene, CDR3 DNA, CDR3 protein. A D gene is named only where the DNA matches it firmly. Not all rows give a size; the values are once, few, many and, for expanded clones, a class.

>NA|TRBV29-1|NA|TRBJ1-5
TGCAGCGTCAAATCGGGCAATCAGCCCCAGCATTTT
CSVKSGNQPQHF
>NA|TRBV28|few|TRBJ2-5
TGTGCCAGCAGTTTACAGTTACAAGAGACCCAGTACTTC
CASSLQLQETQYF
>NA|TRBV5-6|NA|TRBJ1-1
TGTGCCAGCAGCTTGGGGACAGTGACTACTGAAGCTTTCTTT
CASSLGTVTTEAFF
>NA|TRBV5-4|NA|TRBJ1-2
TGTGCCAGCAGCTCCCCGCCCAGGGGACACTATGGCTACACCTTC
CASSSPPRGHYGYTF
>TRBD2|TRBV7-2|once|TRBJ2-1
TGTGCCAGCAGCTCCAGCGGGGGTTTCGATGAGCAGTTCTTC
CASSSSGGFDEQFF
>NA|TRBV7-9|once|TRBJ2-2
TGTGCCAGCAGCCTTCTGACAGGTCGTGTCGTTAACACCGGGGAGCTGTTTTTT
CASSLLTGRVVNTGELFF
>NA|TRBV7-8|NA|TRBJ1-3
TGTGCCAGCAGAGAAGGGCCCGACGGGAGGAACACCATATATTTT
CASREGPDGRNTIYF
>NA|TRBV5-1|NA|TRBJ2-6
TGCGCCAGCAGCTTAATACTCTCTGGGGCCAACGTCCTGACTTTC
CASSLILSGANVLTF
>NA|TRBV28|NA|TRBJ1-5
TGTGCCAGCACCAAAGACGGGAATCAGCCCCAGCATTTT
CASTKDGNQPQHF
>TRBD1|TRBV29-1|NA|TRBJ2-5
TGCAGCGTTGAAGCCGCGACAGGGGGAGAGACCCAGTACTTC
CSVEAATGGETQYF
>TRBD1|TRBV18|NA|TRBJ1-6
TGTGCCAGCTCACCACCTGGACAGGGTAATAATTCACCCCTCCACTTT
CASSPPGQGNNSPLHF
>NA|TRBV28|NA|TRBJ1-4
TGTGCCAGCACGGGATGGGGAAAGGGTGAAAAACTGTTTTTT
CASTGWGKGEKLFF
>TRBD1|TRBV5-8|NA|TRBJ1-2
TGTGCCAGCAGCTATCCAAAAATAACAGGGGCTTATGGCTACACCTTC
CASSYPKITGAYGYTF
>TRBD2|TRBV6-1|once|TRBJ2-3
TGTGCCAGCAGTGAAGGGGGGTCTAGCGGAAATACGCAGTATTTT
CASSEGGSSGNTQYF
>TRBD1|TRBV5-1|NA|TRBJ2-1
TGCGCCAGCAGCACCCGGTCGACAGGGGATGAGCAGTTCTTC
CASSTRSTGDEQFF